The 20 T cell receptor beta chains in this list originate from one sample, sequenced in a study of blood T cell repertoires in COVID-19. Data came from immunoSEQ multiplex PCR; TCRdb stores just in-frame clones and leaves some out. The sample has around 15,000 clones; about 89% are singletons. Sequenced: peripheral blood. These receptors came from a woman aged 65 to 85 in a cohort sampled during active or convalescent COVID-19.

This rearrangement joins TRBV30 to TRBJ1-3; 7 bases line up with TRBD1. This CDR3 is built from 16 residues. The germline gives CDR1 GTSNPN, CDR2 SVGIG (reference sequence). Unmatched junction bases numbered 10, after V lost 1 base and J lost 4 bases. The CDR3 nucleotides read TGTGCCTGGAGTGATCAGGGACAGACAGCAGGAAACACCATATATTTT. Translation gives CAWSDQGQTAGNTIYF.

The CDR3 DNA reads as TGTGCCAGTAGTGCCCGACAGGGGGCGAACCACGATTCACCCCTCCACTTT. This gives the protein CASSARQGANHDSPLHF. V is TRBV19 and J is TRBJ1-6; 10 nucleotides align to TRBD1. Germline V gene sequence: CDR1 LNHDA, CDR2 SQIVND (reference sequence). The CDR3 has 17 residues. The junction had 12 bases not matched to a gene; V was cut back by 5 bases and J by 8 bases. Supplemented by reference TRBV19 and TRBJ1-6, the full variable domain reads DGGITQSPKYLFRKEGQNVTLSCEQNLNHDAMYWYRQDPGQGLRLIYYSQIVNDFQKGDIAEGYSVSREKKESFPLTVTSAQKNPTAFYLCASSARQGANHDSPLHFGNGTRLTVT.

The chain has TRBV6-5 and TRBJ2-3; D might be TRBD1 (5 bases). Germline-derived CDR1 and CDR2 are MNHEY and SVGAGI. V lost 4 bases and J 1 base, leaving 15 bases between the germline ends. This CDR3 is 16 amino acids long. The chain's CDR3 is CASSSSQGHRTDTQYF. The CDR3 DNA reads as TGTGCCAGCAGTTCCTCCCAGGGCCATCGCACAGATACGCAGTATTTT.

V and J are TRBV10-3 and TRBJ2-1, with 11 bases aligning to TRBD2. This CDR3 is built from 14 residues. Germline V gene lookup returns CDR1 ENHRY and CDR2 SYGVKD. V lost 10 bases, J lost 4 bases, and 6 bases stayed unmatched. The CDR3 loop reads CASLAGGDYNEQFF. The CDR3 nucleotides read TGTGCCAGTCTAGCGGGGGGAGATTACAATGAGCAGTTCTTC.

The V gene is TRBV5-5, the J gene TRBJ2-1; 9 bases fit TRBD1. V lost 4 bases, J lost 2 bases, and 7 bases stayed unmatched. The CDR3 is 16 amino acids. Germline V gene data show CDR1 as SGHKS and CDR2 as YYEKEE (reference sequence). CDR3: CASSPITGGAYNEQFF. Here the CDR3 DNA reads TGTGCCAGCAGCCCAATTACAGGGGGCGCCTACAATGAGCAGTTCTTC.

This clone was seen more than once but under ten times. The CDR3 DNA is TGTGCCAGTAGTATTAGCGGGGGGGGCTACAATGAGCAGTTCTTC. This codes for CASSISGGGYNEQFF. The genes are TRBV19 and TRBJ2-1, with TRBD2 matching over 11 bases. Germline V gene data show CDR1 as LNHDA and CDR2 as SQIVND (reference sequence). The CDR3 runs 15 residues. J was trimmed by 3 bases and V by 3 bases; bases with no gene match: 1.

A single count supports this clone. The CDR3 coding sequence is TGTGCCAGCAGTTTGGGGACAGGGGTTGTATATGGCTACACCTTC. This codes for CASSLGTGVVYGYTF. The chain carries TRBV28 and TRBJ1-2, with 10 bases aligning to TRBD1. Germline V gene data show CDR1 as MDHEN and CDR2 as SYDVKM. This CDR3 region has 15 residues. Trimming removed 3 bases from V and 5 bases from J; junction bases left unmatched: 6.

The chain joins TRBV28 to TRBJ2-1; 11 bases map to TRBD2. CDR1 is MDHEN and CDR2 is SYDVKM in the germline V gene. V was pared by 6 bases and J by 3 bases, with 7 bases of the junction left unmatched. The CDR3 covers 16 residues. CDR3 coding DNA: TGTGCCAGCAGGACACCTAGCGGGGGGTTCTACAATGAGCAGTTCTTC. Amino acid sequence: CASRTPSGGFYNEQFF. Combining the CDR3 with reference TRBV28 and TRBJ2-1 gives the whole variable domain DVKVTQSSRYLVKRTGEKVFLECVQDMDHENMFWYRQDPGLGLRLIYFSYDVKMKEKGDIPEGYSVSREKKERFSLILESASTNQTSMYLCASRTPSGGFYNEQFFGPGTRLTVL.

The V gene is TRBV11-3, the J gene TRBJ2-7; 7 nucleotides align to TRBD1. Germline V CDR1 and CDR2: SGHNT, YENEEA. The CDR3 length is 14 residues. V lost 5 bases and J lost 0; bases outside the gene matches: 4. The CDR3 region is CASSRQGFSYEQYF. The CDR3 DNA is TGTGCCAGCAGCCGACAGGGTTTCTCCTACGAGCAGTACTTC.

The chain employs TRBV2 and TRBJ1-2; 8 nucleotides line up with TRBD1. The germline gives CDR1 SNHLY, CDR2 FYNNEI. V lost 8 bases and J lost 8; bases outside the gene matches: 13. There are 14 residues in the CDR3. The CDR3 reads CASAVSQGAGGYTF. The DNA of the CDR3 is TGTGCCAGCGCCGTCTCGCAGGGGGCGGGAGGCTACACCTTC.

This chain connects TRBV7-3 to TRBJ1-1; a weak D match, TRBD1 (5 bases). The germline V and J ends were trimmed by 3 bases and 1 base, with 9 bases remaining between them. This CDR3 contains 14 residues. The germline CDR1 and CDR2 sequences are SGHTA and FQGTGA. Here the CDR3 DNA reads TGTGCCAGCAGCTTTTCGGGGGAGAACACTGAAGCTTTCTTT. Amino acids: CASSFSGENTEAFF.

The chain couples TRBV28 to TRBJ1-6; D remains unclear. The V and J ends lost 7 bases and 6 bases respectively, with 16 bases between them. Germline V CDR1 and CDR2: MDHEN, SYDVKM. This CDR3 comprises 15 residues. The DNA for the CDR3 is TGTGCCAGCATCCCAAGCTCGGGATTTAATTCACCCCTCCACTTT. Translation: CASIPSSGFNSPLHF.

The gene calls are TRBV9 and TRBJ2-5, with 10 nucleotides matching TRBD1. Germline V gene data show CDR1 as SGDLS and CDR2 as YYNGEE. This CDR3 has 14 amino acids. Germline trimming cut 4 bases from V and 3 bases from J; bases unmatched to any gene: 3. The CDR3 nucleotides are TGTGCCAGCAGCTCAGGGACAGGGGAAGAGACCCAGTACTTC. The encoded protein is CASSSGTGEETQYF.

The CDR3, as DNA: TGTGCCAGCAGTTTTCCTCGGGGGATACAGGAGACCCAGTACTTC. It specifies CASSFPRGIQETQYF. The chain recombines TRBV28 with TRBJ2-5; TRBD2 might be the D (6 bases). V dropped 3 bases and J dropped 5 bases, with 16 bases sitting between them. The CDR3 length is 15 residues. Germline lookup yields CDR1 MDHEN and CDR2 SYDVKM.

The rearrangement uses TRBV3-1 (or the pseudogene TRBV3-2) and TRBJ1-1, with D uncertain. V was shortened by 0 bases and J by 2 bases, with 13 bases between the two germline ends. CDR3 length equals 16 residues. Looked up from germline, CDR1 is LGHDT and CDR2 is YNNKEL (reference sequence). CDR3 DNA: TGTGCCAGCAGCCAAGAGGCCAGCCGAGGTAACACTGAAGCTTTCTTT. Translating gives CASSQEASRGNTEAFF.

The gene calls are TRBV9 and TRBJ1-1, with D uncertain. CDR1 is SGDLS and CDR2 is YYNGEE in the germline V gene. Trimming took off 0 bases at V and 4 bases at J, with 7 bases between the two ends. The CDR3 has 13 amino acids. CDR3 sequence: CASSVEEGTEAFF. In DNA, the CDR3 is TGTGCCAGCAGCGTAGAAGAGGGCACTGAAGCTTTCTTT.

This chain uses TRBV5-1 with TRBJ2-2; D gene uncertain. Trimming left V 4 bases short and J 8 bases short, with 18 bases between. This CDR3 is 15 amino acids long. Germline V gene lookup returns CDR1 SGHRS and CDR2 YFSETQ. In DNA, the CDR3 is TGCGCCAGCAGCCACGAACCGCAACCCGGTGGGGAGCTGTTTTTT. This translates into CASSHEPQPGGELFF.

The chain has TRBV5-1 and TRBJ2-5; D may be TRBD1 (6 bases). Germline CDR1 and CDR2: SGHRS and YFSETQ. V gave up 1 base and J gave up 3 bases, with 13 bases separating them. The CDR3 is 15 amino acids. The CDR3: CASSLQQGFEETQYF. The CDR3 DNA follows: TGCGCCAGCAGCTTGCAACAGGGATTTGAAGAGACCCAGTACTTC.

The chain joins TRBV15 to TRBJ1-4, with no clear D. Germline V gene sequence: CDR1 LNHNV, CDR2 YYDKDF (reference sequence). Deletions cut 9 bases from V and 0 bases from J, with 20 bases between. This CDR3 spans 17 amino acids. The DNA of the CDR3 is TGTGCCACATCCCCCGGCCTTACTATTGCAACTAATGAAAAACTGTTTTTT. It yields the protein CATSPGLTIATNEKLFF.

J is TRBJ2-7 and V is TRBV7-2; D gene unclear. Germline V CDR1 and CDR2: SGHTA, FQGNSA. The CDR3 is 13 residues long. V dropped 3 bases and J dropped 5 bases, with 11 bases sitting between them. As DNA, the CDR3 is TGTGCCAGCAGCTTCATCCCCAAAAACGAGCAGTACTTC. Its protein is CASSFIPKNEQYF.